The 13 T cell receptor beta chains reported below all come from one sample, sequenced in a study of STAT3 mutations in large granular lymphocyte leukemia. These receptors lack a known antigen. Measured with immunoSEQ multiplex PCR; TCRdb has only the in-frame clones, and not every one. The sample has tens of thousands of clones; around three quarters are singletons. Findings and limits, study-wide: At least one immunodominant TCR beta clonotype appeared in every T-cell large granular lymphocyte leukemia patient.

Source material: peripheral blood mononuclear cells. The receptor set was obtained from a woman in her 50s with T-cell large granular lymphocyte leukemia. Some clones in this sample may be carry-over from other donors' samples.

The rearrangement links TRBV5-1 to TRBJ1-2, with no clear D. The germline CDR1 and CDR2 sequences are SGHRS and YFSETQ. This CDR3 is 12 amino acids long. Deletions cut 0 bases from V and 8 bases from J, with 8 bases between. CDR3 sequence reads: CASSLGRAGYTF. CDR3 DNA: TGCGCCAGCAGCTTGGGACGGGCAGGCTACACCTTC. Supplemented by reference TRBV5-1 and TRBJ1-2, the full variable domain reads KAGVTQTPRYLIKTRGQQVTLSCSPISGHRSVSWYQQTPGQGLQFLFEYFSETQRNKGNFPGRFSGRQFSNSRSEMNVSTLELGDSALYLCASSLGRAGYTFGSGTRLTVV.

The rearrangement links TRBV5-5 to TRBJ2-1; 11 bases match TRBD2. J was trimmed by 6 bases and V by 6 bases; bases with no gene match: 8. The CDR3 loop spans 15 amino acids. The germline V gene encodes CDR1 SGHKS and CDR2 YYEKEE (reference sequence). The CDR3: CASTPLAGGANEQFF. Here the CDR3 DNA reads TGTGCCAGCACCCCATTAGCGGGGGGGGCCAATGAGCAGTTCTTC. The whole variable domain, remainder taken from reference TRBV5-5 and TRBJ2-1, is DAGVTQSPTHLIKTRGQQVTLRCSPISGHKSVSWYQQVLGQGPQFIFQYYEKEERGRGNFPDRFSARQFPNYSSELNVNALLLGDSALYLCASTPLAGGANEQFFGPGTRLTVL.

The chain has TRBV5-6 and TRBJ1-5; D may be TRBD1 (5 bases). This CDR3 region has 15 residues. The germline V gene has CDR1 SGHDT and CDR2 YYEEEE. The V end was cut by 3 bases, the J end by 9 bases, with 19 bases between. The CDR3 here is CASSSSGRGMGPQHF. The CDR3 region has the DNA TGTGCCAGCAGCTCCTCGGGACGAGGAATGGGGCCCCAGCATTTT.

The rearrangement links TRBV18 to TRBJ2-1; TRBD2 is a possible D gene (5 bases). The CDR3 totals 16 residues. CDR1 is KGHSH, CDR2 LQKENI, per germline. V was cut by 2 bases and J by 3 bases, with 14 bases left in between. This CDR3 is CASSPGPPAVYNEQFF. The CDR3, as DNA: TGTGCCAGCTCACCAGGACCCCCAGCGGTCTACAATGAGCAGTTCTTC.

This chain links TRBV18 with TRBJ1-1; D ambiguous. Germline CDR1 KGHSH, CDR2 LQKENI. This CDR3 contains 15 residues. V shed 4 bases and J shed 2 bases, with 14 bases lying between them. The chain's CDR3 is CASSRPWTGNTEAFF. Here the CDR3 DNA reads TGTGCCAGCTCACGACCTTGGACGGGTAACACTGAAGCTTTCTTT.

This sequence joins TRBV27 and TRBJ2-1; weak D call: TRBD1 (6 bases). The CDR3 extends over 14 amino acids. CDR1 and CDR2 (germline): MNHEY, SMNVEV (reference sequence). V was shortened by 6 bases and J by 2 bases, with 11 bases between the two germline ends. This CDR3 reads CASRLQGTYNEQFF. In DNA, the CDR3 is TGTGCCAGCAGACTACAGGGTACCTACAATGAGCAGTTCTTC.

The rearrangement uses TRBV28 and TRBJ2-7, with 11 nucleotides matching TRBD2. The CDR3 covers 15 residues. V shed 5 bases and J 0 bases; nucleotides not matched to a gene: 3. Germline V gene sequence: CDR1 MDHEN, CDR2 SYDVKM. In nucleotides, the CDR3 is TGTGCCAGCAGTCCGACTAGCGGGATCTCCTACGAGCAGTACTTC. It is translated as CASSPTSGISYEQYF. The full variable domain, its missing parts supplied by reference TRBV28 and TRBJ2-7, is DVKVTQSSRYLVKRTGEKVFLECVQDMDHENMFWYRQDPGLGLRLIYFSYDVKMKEKGDIPEGYSVSREKKERFSLILESASTNQTSMYLCASSPTSGISYEQYFGPGTRLTVT.

The chain uses TRBV28 and TRBJ1-1, with 7 bases lining up with TRBD1. The V gene end was trimmed by 7 bases and the J gene end by 4 bases; junction bases not matched to a gene: 6. The V gene's germline CDR1 is MDHEN and CDR2 SYDVKM. The CDR3 contains 13 residues. CDR3 DNA: TGTGCCAGCAAGACAGGGATAGGCACTGAAGCTTTCTTT. Its protein product is CASKTGIGTEAFF.

The chain employs TRBV10-3 and TRBJ1-2; TRBD1 might be the D (5 bases). Trimming stripped 4 bases from V and 0 bases from J, with 12 bases between. CDR1 and CDR2 from the germline V gene are ENHRY and SYGVKD. The CDR3 is 15 amino acids. The CDR3 loop is CAISATQGPNYGYTF. The CDR3 region has the DNA TGTGCCATCAGTGCTACTCAGGGACCTAACTATGGCTACACCTTC.

This clone was recorded once. The rearrangement links TRBV5-1 to TRBJ1-5, with 8 bases identical to TRBD1. The CDR3 runs 15 residues. Trimming at V came to 5 bases and at J to 7 bases, leaving 11 bases not matched to a gene. The germline gives CDR1 SGHRS, CDR2 YFSETQ. The CDR3 DNA sequence: TGCGCCAGCAGTCTCGGACAGGGAGCAGGCCAGCCCCAGCATTTT. Protein sequence: CASSLGQGAGQPQHF. Based on the CDR3 plus reference TRBV5-1 and TRBJ1-5, the full variable domain is KAGVTQTPRYLIKTRGQQVTLSCSPISGHRSVSWYQQTPGQGLQFLFEYFSETQRNKGNFPGRFSGRQFSNSRSEMNVSTLELGDSALYLCASSLGQGAGQPQHFGDGTRLSIL.

V is TRBV5-1 and J is TRBJ2-3; D may match TRBD1 or TRBD2 (5 bases each). The CDR3 length is 14 residues. Germline V lookup: CDR1 SGHRS, CDR2 YFSETQ. Trimming cost V 3 bases and J 6 bases, with 14 bases left between them. CDR3 loop: CASSSGAVSDTQYF. For the CDR3, the DNA is TGCGCCAGCAGCTCCGGGGCAGTCAGCGATACGCAGTATTTT.

The rearrangement links TRBV4-3 to TRBJ1-2; 7 nucleotides line up with TRBD1. The CDR3 has 15 amino acids. Germline lookup yields CDR1 LGHNA and CDR2 YSLEER. Germline trimming cut 4 bases from V and 2 bases from J; bases unmatched to any gene: 7. The CDR3, as DNA: TGCGCCAGCAGCCCGGGACAGCGCGGCAACTATGGCTACACCTTC. Translation gives CASSPGQRGNYGYTF.

V gene TRBV30 combines with J gene TRBJ1-4; D not certain. Germline V gene data show CDR1 as GTSNPN and CDR2 as SVGIG (reference sequence). The length of the CDR3 is 13 residues. Trimming left V 2 bases short and J 0 bases short, with 4 bases between. CDR3: CAWSNTTNEKLFF. CDR3 in DNA: TGTGCCTGGAGTAATACAACTAATGAAAAACTGTTTTTT.